This entry lists 24 T cell receptor beta chains sequenced from one sample in a study of blood T cell repertoires in COVID-19 (dated by TCRdb to between 2020 and 2021). The library was obtained by the immunoSEQ multiplex PCR assay. The table comes from immuneACCESS by way of TCRdb, which keeps in-frame sequences with V and J called. Part of the clones is missing from these tables; in studies checked, under half for an unresolved V gene and the rest for unknown reasons. This sample gives some 200,000 clones in total; around 90% of them show up just once. The ten most abundant clones make up about 2.3% of the sample. The sequenced sample consisted of PBMCs or T cells enriched from blood (not recorded which). These receptors all stem from a woman younger than 45 who had recovered from COVID-19.

The chain has TRBV11-2 and TRBJ2-5; 9 bases map to TRBD2. Germline CDR1 and CDR2: SGHAT and FQNNGV. V was clipped by 3 bases and J by 4 bases; unmatched bases: 0. The CDR3 is 13 residues long. The CDR3 region has the DNA TGTGCCAGCAGCTTTAGCGGGGGAGAGACCCAGTACTTC. This gives the protein CASSFSGGETQYF.

The genes are TRBV5-5 and TRBJ1-1; no firm D call. The CDR3 extends over 16 amino acids. Germline CDR1 reads SGHKS; CDR2 reads YYEKEE (reference sequence). Trimming removed 0 bases from V and 0 bases from J, with 12 bases in between. This CDR3 is CASSLDPTAMNTEAFF. CDR3 in DNA: TGTGCCAGCAGCTTGGACCCAACAGCTATGAACACTGAAGCTTTCTTT. Full variable domain (rest looked up from reference TRBV5-5 and TRBJ1-1): DAGVTQSPTHLIKTRGQQVTLRCSPISGHKSVSWYQQVLGQGPQFIFQYYEKEERGRGNFPDRFSARQFPNYSSELNVNALLLGDSALYLCASSLDPTAMNTEAFFGQGTRLTVV.

The chain uses TRBV13 and TRBJ1-1, with 11 bases fitting TRBD1. Looked up from germline, CDR1 is PRHDT and CDR2 is FYEKMQ (reference sequence). The CDR3 extends over 16 amino acids. The J segment lost 5 bases and the V segment lost 4 bases, leaving 9 bases of the junction unmatched. The CDR3 DNA reads TGTGCCAGCAGCTCCCGGGACAGGGGGACCCTTACTGAAGCTTTCTTT. Translating it yields CASSSRDRGTLTEAFF.

The rearrangement joins TRBV7-9 to TRBJ2-2; D is perhaps TRBD1 (5 bases). Per germline, CDR1 SEHNR and CDR2 FQNEAQ (reference sequence). The CDR3 contains 13 residues. Trimming stripped 3 bases from V and 6 bases from J, with 8 bases between. In DNA form, the CDR3 reads TGTGCCAGCAGCTTCAGGGCGGCCGGGGAGCTGTTTTTT. The encoded protein is CASSFRAAGELFF.

J is TRBJ1-2 and V is TRBV7-2, with D perhaps TRBD1 (5 bases). The germline CDR1 and CDR2 sequences are SGHTA and FQGNSA. This CDR3 is 16 amino acids long. Trimming pared 2 bases from V and 8 bases from J, leaving 21 bases between. In DNA form, the CDR3 reads TGTGCCAGCAGCTTAAACCCGACAGCAAGTCTGGGGGGCTACACCTTC. Its translation: CASSLNPTASLGGYTF.

The chain combines TRBV5-1 with TRBJ1-4; 10 nucleotides align to TRBD1. The V gene end was trimmed by 5 bases and the J gene end by 6 bases; junction bases not matched to a gene: 7. Germline V lookup: CDR1 SGHRS, CDR2 YFSETQ. This CDR3 is built from 15 residues. The DNA for the CDR3 is TGCGCCAGCAGGCCCGTCGGACAGGGGGATGAAAAACTGTTTTTT. Protein sequence: CASRPVGQGDEKLFF. Filled out from reference TRBV5-1 and TRBJ1-4, the complete variable domain reads KAGVTQTPRYLIKTRGQQVTLSCSPISGHRSVSWYQQTPGQGLQFLFEYFSETQRNKGNFPGRFSGRQFSNSRSEMNVSTLELGDSALYLCASRPVGQGDEKLFFGSGTQLSVL.

The rearrangement links TRBV7-9 to TRBJ2-7; TRBD2 aligns across 7 bases. The CDR3 consists of 14 residues. Germline V lookup: CDR1 SEHNR, CDR2 FQNEAQ (reference sequence). V shed 5 bases, J shed 0 bases, and the junction held 4 bases outside the gene matches. The CDR3 nucleotides are TGTGCCAGCAGCCCAAGCGGGAACTCCTACGAGCAGTACTTC. Its translation is CASSPSGNSYEQYF.

V usage is TRBV2 and J usage is TRBJ2-2; 8 nucleotides align to TRBD1. This CDR3 has 14 amino acids. The trim removed 6 bases at V and 6 bases at J, leaving 6 bases unmatched. Germline V gives CDR1 SNHLY, CDR2 FYNNEI. This CDR3 reads CASRPGQGAGELFF. CDR3 nucleotide sequence: TGTGCCAGCAGGCCCGGACAGGGTGCCGGGGAGCTGTTTTTT.

The rearrangement joins TRBV6-2 or TRBV6-3 to TRBJ1-1; D possibly corresponds to TRBD1 (5 bases). The CDR3 is 12 amino acids. In germline, CDR1 is MNHEY, CDR2 SVGEGT. The germline V and J ends were trimmed by 5 bases and 10 bases, with 14 bases remaining between them. CDR3 coding DNA: TGTGCCAGCAGTAGGGACGGGGGTGGAGCTTTCTTT. Translated: CASSRDGGGAFF.

This clone has only one observation. This chain connects TRBV3-1 (or the pseudogene TRBV3-2) to TRBJ2-1, with 9 bases aligning to TRBD1. The germline V gene encodes CDR1 LGHDT and CDR2 YNNKEL (reference sequence). Unmatched junction bases numbered 11, after V lost 4 bases and J lost 7 bases. This CDR3 region has 16 residues. The CDR3 region has the DNA TGTGCCAGCAGCCGTCGTAGGACAGGGGAGGGAAATGAGCAGTTCTTC. Its protein is CASSRRRTGEGNEQFF.

The V and J genes are TRBV12-3 or TRBV12-4 and TRBJ1-1; D not resolved. The CDR3 length is 12 residues. V dropped 7 bases and J dropped 1 base, with 7 bases sitting between them. CDR3 sequence (DNA): TGTGCCAGCAACTTGCGGAACACTGAAGCTTTCTTT. Translated, it gives CASNLRNTEAFF.

For this clone: The same CDR3 can be traced to other DNA sequences in this sample. The genes are TRBV7-9 and TRBJ1-2; 9 bases line up with TRBD1. Germline lookup yields CDR1 SEHNR and CDR2 FQNEAQ (reference sequence). The CDR3 covers 13 residues. V trimming: 5 bases; J trimming: 5 bases; junction bases outside the gene matches: 3. The CDR3 loop is CASSPGTGYGYTF. CDR3 nucleotide sequence: TGTGCCAGCAGCCCAGGGACAGGGTATGGCTACACCTTC.

This clone came up a few times. V usage is TRBV19 and J usage is TRBJ2-2; 7 bases map to TRBD2. Germline V lookup: CDR1 LNHDA, CDR2 SQIVND (reference sequence). The V segment lost 8 bases and the J segment 2 bases; nucleotides outside the gene matches: 8. The CDR3 loop spans 15 amino acids. The CDR3, as DNA: TGTGCCAGTGATTTCGGGGAGGGAAACACCGGGGAGCTGTTTTTT. Translation gives CASDFGEGNTGELFF. The full variable domain, in which reference TRBV19 and TRBJ2-2 provide the parts outside the CDR3, is DGGITQSPKYLFRKEGQNVTLSCEQNLNHDAMYWYRQDPGQGLRLIYYSQIVNDFQKGDIAEGYSVSREKKESFPLTVTSAQKNPTAFYLCASDFGEGNTGELFFGEGSRLTVL.

This clone was seen just once. This chain joins TRBV2 and TRBJ2-7; 8 nucleotides agree with TRBD1. V was pared by 8 bases and J by 5 bases, with 8 bases of the junction left unmatched. The CDR3 has 13 residues. The V gene's germline CDR1 is SNHLY and CDR2 FYNNEI. CDR3 nucleotide sequence: TGTGCCAGCTGGGACAGGACGAGGGACGAGCAGTACTTC. Amino acid sequence: CASWDRTRDEQYF.

A single count supports this clone. This sequence joins TRBV11-2 and TRBJ2-3; TRBD2 agrees at 7 bases. Looked up from germline, CDR1 is SGHAT and CDR2 is FQNNGV. This CDR3 has 16 residues. The V and J ends lost 5 bases and 2 bases, in that order; junction bases with no gene match: 10. The CDR3 coding sequence is TGTGCCAGCAGCCGACTAGCAAAATCAGTCACAGATACGCAGTATTTT. Translating it yields CASSRLAKSVTDTQYF.

This rearrangement joins TRBV5-5 to TRBJ1-1; D is unclear. Trimming cost V 4 bases and J 1 base, with 17 bases left between them. Germline V CDR1 and CDR2: SGHKS, YYEKEE (reference sequence). This CDR3 has 16 residues. The CDR3 DNA reads TGTGCCAGCAGCCCATTGGGTCCGCGAGGGAACACTGAAGCTTTCTTT. Amino acid sequence: CASSPLGPRGNTEAFF.

This chain joins TRBV6-2 or TRBV6-3 and TRBJ2-7; 10 bases align to TRBD2. The CDR3 covers 14 residues. With V trimmed by 6 bases and J by 1 base, 3 bases remained unmatched. Germline V lookup: CDR1 MNHEY, CDR2 SVGEGT. CDR3 region: CASSRLAGSYEQYF. The CDR3 DNA reads TGTGCCAGCAGCCGACTAGCGGGTTCCTACGAGCAGTACTTC.

The chain couples TRBV2 to TRBJ2-7, with D maybe TRBD1 (5 bases). Germline V gene lookup returns CDR1 SNHLY and CDR2 FYNNEI. The CDR3 contains 13 residues. Trimming shortened V by 4 bases and J by 6 bases, and 13 bases separated the two germline ends. The CDR3 loop reads CASSGQGVPEQYF. For the CDR3, the DNA is TGTGCCAGCAGTGGGCAGGGCGTACCCGAGCAGTACTTC. The full variable domain, rest sourced from reference TRBV2 and TRBJ2-7, is EPEVTQTPSHQVTQMGQEVILRCVPISNHLYFYWYRQILGQKVEFLVSFYNNEISEKSEIFDDQFSVERPDGSNFTLKIRSTKLEDSAMYFCASSGQGVPEQYFGPGTRLTVT.

The table lists this clone with a count of one. The rearrangement joins TRBV3-1 (or the pseudogene TRBV3-2) to TRBJ2-1, with 11 bases fitting TRBD2. The CDR3 length is 16 residues. V was clipped by 3 bases and J by 16 bases; unmatched bases: 17. Germline CDR1 LGHDT, CDR2 YNNKEL (reference sequence). The CDR3 sequence is CASSQGTSSSGGREFF. DNA of the CDR3: TGTGCCAGCAGCCAGGGCACCTCTTCTAGCGGGGGGCGGGAATTCTTC.

This chain links TRBV10-2 with TRBJ1-5, with 8 bases lining up with TRBD1. The CDR3 runs 15 residues. The germline V gene encodes CDR1 WSHSY and CDR2 SAAADI. Unmatched junction bases numbered 2, after V lost 3 bases and J lost 1 base. CDR3 nucleotides: TGCGCCAGCAGTGATAGGACAGGGAGCAATCAGCCCCAGCATTTT. Translated: CASSDRTGSNQPQHF.

V gene TRBV30 combines with J gene TRBJ2-2; TRBD2 agrees at 10 bases. Germline V gene sequence: CDR1 GTSNPN, CDR2 SVGIG (reference sequence). J gave up 4 bases and V 4 bases, and 6 bases lay outside the gene matches. The CDR3 extends over 15 amino acids. The CDR3 reads CAWKQGTSVTGELFF. As DNA, the CDR3 is TGTGCCTGGAAGCAGGGGACTAGCGTCACCGGGGAGCTGTTTTTT.

V usage is TRBV7-9 and J usage is TRBJ1-2, with TRBD1 identical over 10 bases. Looked up from germline, CDR1 is SEHNR and CDR2 is FQNEAQ (reference sequence). V shed 4 bases, J shed 8 bases, and the junction held 13 bases outside the gene matches. The CDR3 is 16 residues long. This CDR3 reads CASSSTGQGGWDGYTF. CDR3 nucleotides: TGTGCCAGCAGCTCGACCGGACAGGGGGGCTGGGACGGCTACACCTTC.

The count of this clone is one. The CDR3 sequence: CAISESGLAGGTNEQFF. DNA of the CDR3: TGTGCCATCAGTGAGTCGGGCCTAGCGGGAGGCACCAATGAGCAGTTCTTC. The chain joins TRBV10-3 to TRBJ2-1; TRBD2 aligns across 11 bases. Germline assignment: CDR1 ENHRY and CDR2 SYGVKD. CDR3 size: 17 residues. The trim removed 0 bases at V and 6 bases at J, leaving 7 bases unmatched.

This clone has just one count. CDR3 sequence reads: CASSGPGTGGYGYTF. CDR3 in DNA: TGTGCCAGCTCAGGTCCCGGGACAGGGGGCTATGGCTACACCTTC. The chain recombines TRBV18 with TRBJ1-2, with TRBD1 identical over 11 bases. This CDR3 spans 15 amino acids. J gave up 4 bases and V 5 bases, and 6 bases lay outside the gene matches. CDR1 KGHSH and CDR2 LQKENI come from the germline V gene.